This TCR beta chain was sequenced in a study of T-cell memory formation after mild COVID-19. Trimming left V 6 bases short and J 4 bases short, with 18 bases between. The CDR3 consists of 14 residues. Germline V gives CDR1 SQVTM, CDR2 ANQGSEA. General observations from the study: A balance of CD4 and CD8 characterized clones contracting day 15 to 85, whereas later expanders leaned CD4+.

Turning to this clonotype: The antigen is not known.

TCRdb reanalysed the 5' RACE reads using MiXCR and keeps one entry per CDR3 protein. The sample includes some 120,000 distinct CDR3 sequences, about 17% of them seen just once. J is TRBJ1-1 and V is TRBV29-1; D remains ambiguous. Specimen: PBMCs or a T cell subset sorted from them (not recorded which). This sequence originates from a young man who had mild COVID-19 (a few samples of this study predate the infection). Cell type and time point are not known. The CDR3 DNA sequence: TGCAGCGTCGGGCAGGCCGGACTTGGCACTGAAGCTTTCTTT. Translated, it gives CSVGQAGLGTEAFF.